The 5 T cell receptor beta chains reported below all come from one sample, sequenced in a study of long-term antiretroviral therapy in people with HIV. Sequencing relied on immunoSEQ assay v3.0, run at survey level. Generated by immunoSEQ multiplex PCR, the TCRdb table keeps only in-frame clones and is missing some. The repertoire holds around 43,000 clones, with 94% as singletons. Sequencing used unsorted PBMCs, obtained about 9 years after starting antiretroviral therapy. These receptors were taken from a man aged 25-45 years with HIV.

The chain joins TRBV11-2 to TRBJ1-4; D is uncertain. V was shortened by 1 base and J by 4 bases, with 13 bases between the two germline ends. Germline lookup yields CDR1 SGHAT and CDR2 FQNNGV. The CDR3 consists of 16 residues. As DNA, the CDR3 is TGTGCCAGCAGCTTAGGGTATGGGCGGATTAATGAAAAACTGTTTTTT. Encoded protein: CASSLGYGRINEKLFF.

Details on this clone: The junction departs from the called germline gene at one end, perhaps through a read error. The CDR3 region is CASSATGGEQYF. The CDR3 coding sequence is TGTGCTAGCAGCGCGACAGGGGGAGAGCAGTACTTC. V gene TRBV7-7 combines with J gene TRBJ2-7; 9 bases align to TRBD1. Looked up from germline, CDR1 is SSHAT and CDR2 is FNYEAQ (reference sequence). CDR3 length equals 12 residues.

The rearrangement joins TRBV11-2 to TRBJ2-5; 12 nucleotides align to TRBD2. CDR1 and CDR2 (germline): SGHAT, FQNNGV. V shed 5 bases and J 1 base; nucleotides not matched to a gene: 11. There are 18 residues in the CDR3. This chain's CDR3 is CASSPGATSGGPQETQYF. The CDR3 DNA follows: TGTGCCAGCAGCCCGGGGGCGACTAGCGGGGGCCCCCAAGAGACCCAGTACTTC.

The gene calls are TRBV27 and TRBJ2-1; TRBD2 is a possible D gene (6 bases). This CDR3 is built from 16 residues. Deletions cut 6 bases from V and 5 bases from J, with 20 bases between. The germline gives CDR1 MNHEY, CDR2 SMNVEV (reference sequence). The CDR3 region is CASSKRLGLGNNEQFF. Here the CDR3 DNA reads TGTGCCAGCAGCAAGAGACTAGGACTGGGCAACAATGAGCAGTTCTTC.

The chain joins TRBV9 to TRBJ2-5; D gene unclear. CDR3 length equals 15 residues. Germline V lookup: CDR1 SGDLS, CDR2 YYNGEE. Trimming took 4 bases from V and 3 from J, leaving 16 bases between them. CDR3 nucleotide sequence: TGTGCCAGCAGCCGAGTAGGGCTGTTAGAAGAGACCCAGTACTTC. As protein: CASSRVGLLEETQYF.